This T cell receptor (beta chain) was identified during a study of T-cell memory formation after mild COVID-19. Whole-study results and caveats: Pre-infection memory showed some responding clones, and this suggested that cross-reactive memory joined. CM and EM subsets held most contracting CD4+ clones; EMRA held CD8+ ones.

The V and J ends lost 2 bases and 11 bases respectively, with 12 bases between them. The CDR3 runs 13 residues. The TCR alpha and TCR beta cDNA libraries, bearing sample barcodes and UMIs, were generated by 5'RACE using constant-segment primers. Each CDR3 protein is one row after TCRdb ran MiXCR on the 5' RACE reads. The data show fewer than 50,000 distinct CDR3 sequences, approximately 7.6% seen once. This clonotype was seen at least ten times. The antigen remains unidentified. The sample consisted of PBMCs or a T cell subset sorted from them (not recorded which). The TCR comes from a man in his late teens or twenties who had mild COVID-19 (a few samples of this study predate the infection). Cell type and time point are not known. The rearrangement links TRBV12-3 or TRBV12-4 to TRBJ2-2; D is possibly TRBD1 or TRBD2 (5 bases each). CDR3 bases: TGTGCCAGCAGTTTACAGGGCCCGGGAGAGCTGTTTTTT. Its translation is CASSLQGPGELFF.